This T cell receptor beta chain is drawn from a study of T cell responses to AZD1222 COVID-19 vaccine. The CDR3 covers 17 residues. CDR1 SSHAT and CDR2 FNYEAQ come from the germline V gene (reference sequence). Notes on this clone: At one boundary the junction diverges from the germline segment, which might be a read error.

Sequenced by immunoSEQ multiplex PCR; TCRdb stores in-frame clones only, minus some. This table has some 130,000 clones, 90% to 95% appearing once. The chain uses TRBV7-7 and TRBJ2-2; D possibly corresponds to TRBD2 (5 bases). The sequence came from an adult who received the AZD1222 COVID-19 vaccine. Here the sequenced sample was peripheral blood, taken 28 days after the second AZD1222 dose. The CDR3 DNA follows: TGTGCTAGCAGCTTCTTAGCGTGGACGTCAAACACCGGGGAGCTGTTTTTT. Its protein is CASSFLAWTSNTGELFF.